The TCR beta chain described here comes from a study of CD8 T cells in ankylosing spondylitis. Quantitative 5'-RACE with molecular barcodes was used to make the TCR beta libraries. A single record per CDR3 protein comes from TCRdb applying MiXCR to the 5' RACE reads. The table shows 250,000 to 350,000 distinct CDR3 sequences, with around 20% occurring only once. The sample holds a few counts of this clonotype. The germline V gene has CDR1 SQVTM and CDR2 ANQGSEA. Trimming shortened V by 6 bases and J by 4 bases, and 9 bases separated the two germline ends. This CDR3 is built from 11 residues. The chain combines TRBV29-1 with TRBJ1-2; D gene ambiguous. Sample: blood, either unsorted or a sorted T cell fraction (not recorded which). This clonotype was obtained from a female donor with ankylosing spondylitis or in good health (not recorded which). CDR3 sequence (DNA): TGCAGCGTCCCCGAATTCTATGGCTACACCTTC. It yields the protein CSVPEFYGYTF.